This T cell receptor (beta chain) was observed in a study of radiotherapy plus CTLA-4 blockade in lung cancer. Whole-study context: Disease control reached approximately 29%, with objective responses in around 20%.

Overall study results and limits: Among blood TCR repertoires after radiotherapy plus ipilimumab, tumor-derived clones expanded. Per reports, early blood T cell clone dynamics, plus interferon-beta, forecast response most strongly.

This CDR3 is built from 14 residues. J gave up 5 bases and V 4 bases, and 1 base lay outside the gene matches. CDR1 LNHDA and CDR2 SQIVND come from the germline V gene (reference sequence). Clones were sequenced by immunoSEQ multiplex PCR, and TCRdb holds only the in-frame ones, with some missing. Among about 51,000 clones listed, around 75% were seen once. Of note for this clone: Its antigen is currently unknown.

The V call is TRBV19, the J call TRBJ2-2, with 10 bases fitting TRBD1. Sequencing was performed on peripheral blood, taken from a patient treated with radiotherapy plus ipilimumab. This sequence was found in a human donor with non-small cell lung cancer who had a complete response to radiotherapy plus ipilimumab. CDR3: CASSKGQGTGELFF. For the CDR3, the DNA is TGTGCCAGTAGTAAGGGACAGGGGACCGGGGAGCTGTTTTTT.